A selection of T cell receptor beta chains follows, all from one sample in a study of blood T cell repertoires in COVID-19. The assay was immunoSEQ multiplex PCR, and TCRdb's table has in-frame clones only and misses some. Of more than 90,000 clones detected, about 85% appear once; the ten largest clones hold around 39%. Material: peripheral blood. The source is an elderly man with acute or convalescent COVID-19. The CDR3 runs from the conserved cysteine through the conserved F or W. The D gene is left open where the match is weak. Clone size is stated in some rows and not others, as once, few, many or a class when expanded.

v_gene: TRBV29-1
d_gene: TRBD2
abundance: -
j_gene: TRBJ2-7
CDR3nt: TGCAGCGTTGGGGAGGGTAGCAGCGAGCAGTACTTC
CDR3aa: CSVGEGSSEQYF

v_gene: TRBV19
d_gene: -
abundance: -
j_gene: TRBJ1-5
CDR3nt: TGTGCCAGTAGTATCGCAGGGATTTATCAGCCCCAGCATTTT
CDR3aa: CASSIAGIYQPQHF

v_gene: TRBV28
d_gene: TRBD1
abundance: -
j_gene: TRBJ1-2
CDR3nt: TGTGCCAGCACCCTACCGGGACAGGGGAATGGCTACACCTTC
CDR3aa: CASTLPGQGNGYTF

v_gene: TRBV9
d_gene: -
abundance: few
j_gene: TRBJ2-7
CDR3nt: TGTGCCAGCAGCCCCCGGCAAACAGACTACGAGCAGTACTTC
CDR3aa: CASSPRQTDYEQYF

v_gene: TRBV7-3
d_gene: -
abundance: -
j_gene: TRBJ2-1
CDR3nt: TGTGCCAGCAGCTACACAGGGTACGGTGAGCAGTTCTTC
CDR3aa: CASSYTGYGEQFF

v_gene: TRBV24-1
d_gene: -
abundance: -
j_gene: TRBJ2-1
CDR3nt: TGTGCCACCAGTGACCCCTCGCGGGATGGGAGGAATGAGCAGTTCTTC
CDR3aa: CATSDPSRDGRNEQFF

v_gene: TRBV6-5
d_gene: TRBD1
abundance: -
j_gene: TRBJ1-2
CDR3nt: TGTGCCAGCAGCCGCGGGACAGGAGAAATTTATGGCTACACCTTC
CDR3aa: CASSRGTGEIYGYTF

v_gene: TRBV6-5
d_gene: -
abundance: -
j_gene: TRBJ2-7
CDR3nt: TGTGCCAGCAGTCTTGAAGGAGACTACGAGCAGTACTTC
CDR3aa: CASSLEGDYEQYF

v_gene: TRBV11-3
d_gene: -
abundance: once
j_gene: TRBJ1-3
CDR3nt: TGTGCCAGCAGCTTAGAACGCGATGCCATATATTTT
CDR3aa: CASSLERDAIYF

v_gene: TRBV6-5
d_gene: -
abundance: -
j_gene: TRBJ1-2
CDR3nt: TGTGCCAGCAGTTACGTCCTACAGGGTTACTATGGCTACACCTTC
CDR3aa: CASSYVLQGYYGYTF